Listed below are T cell receptor beta chains from one sample, sequenced in a study of glioma-infiltrating T cells after dendritic cell vaccination. The assay was immunoSEQ multiplex PCR, and TCRdb's table has in-frame clones only and misses some. The table shows about 38,000 clones, with about 80% occurring only once. The source material was blood, sampled before dendritic cell vaccination. These TCRs come from a human donor with glioblastoma. Both conserved end residues are part of each CDR3. The order of the fields is V gene, CDR3 protein.

>TRBV5-1
CASSFSLGGGQGETQYF
>TRBV11-3
CASSPSPLVSDEQFF
>TRBV6-6
CASSASGGSGELFF
>TRBV10-3
CAISQQGARSDTQYF
>TRBV15
CATSRGYTEAFF
>TRBV2
CASSEGQGTSYEQYF
>TRBV5-4
CASSLAGTGHIGYTF
>TRBV7-8
CASSLQGPNGEQYF
>TRBV7-9
CASSFGLAGVTDTQYF
>TRBV27
CASSGTGGGNQPQHF
>TRBV6-6
CASSDPDDFYEQYF
>TRBV6-6
CASPTNRGEAFF
>TRBV11-3
CASSLVARSYEQYF
>TRBV30
CACREDTEAFF
>TRBV28
CASAVPQRGTQQYF
>TRBV5-1
CASSLVGRGSEDTQYF
>TRBV5-1
CASSLPGGGETQYF
>TRBV19
CASSDYVSAGEQFF
>TRBV6-5
CASSGASSYNSPLHF
>TRBV6-5
CASSRGDLYNEQFF
>TRBV4-3
CASSSGWATNEKLFF
>TRBV28
CASSSRGGAAGELFF
>TRBV6-6
CASSYFPGTEAFF
>TRBV4-2
CASSQEVGTITGELFF
>TRBV19
CASSIVLQSISYEQYF
>TRBV6-7
CASMAGAGNTIYF
>TRBV30
CAWSETASPLHF
>TRBV7-9
CASSSTGGWEETQYF
>TRBV28
CASSLLAGGRRYEQYF
>TRBV7-8
CASSWGPFEQFF
>TRBV19
CASSIQGYDTGELFF
>TRBV7-9
CASSLGTAINYGYTF
>TRBV27
CASSPTGGFGQYF
>TRBV6-6
CASSNMNTEAFF
>TRBV29-1
CSVATGEYGYTF
>TRBV30
CAWSVRGRGDEKLFF
>TRBV10-3
CAISTPGQGHETQYF
>TRBV29-1
CSVEQGETNEKLFF
>TRBV10-3
CAISESHPTSGGYNEQFF
>TRBV5-6
CASSPDSNYGYTF
>TRBV27
CASRPSGGNQPQHF
>TRBV30
CAWSVWGLGATQYF
>TRBV7-9
CASSLAGTLMDYTF
>TRBV6-5
CASSSPGEEKLFF
>TRBV21-1
CASSIGPAGDRTDTQYF
>TRBV18
CASSPRNRPWDTQYF
>TRBV7-3
CASSFEDRDNEQFF
>TRBV9
CASSLGTGKGTYGYTF
>TRBV6-9
CASTKRVGGGTKDTQYF
>TRBV4-2
CASSHRPRTSGGALTETQYF
>TRBV7-9
CASSPGTGSSVEQYF
>TRBV2
CASSEQGQAGNTIYF
>TRBV30
CAWSVKGRGGIRPEAFF
>TRBV4-1
CASSQVRGRFDEQYF